This record looks at one T cell receptor beta chain sequence and its context. Reverse transcription used about 0.5 to 1 ug RNA and random hexamers. TCRdb itself ran the immunoSEQ multiplex PCR reads through MiXCR, one entry per CDR3 protein. The sample has 300,000 or so distinct CDR3 sequences; 92% are singletons. Trimming shortened V by 10 bases and J by 4 bases, and 16 bases separated the two germline ends. Germline CDR1 is LNHDA and CDR2 is SQIVND (reference sequence). The CDR3 is 13 amino acids. The data are from a study of CD8 T cells in Susac syndrome. The chain recombines TRBV19 with TRBJ1-1; D not certain. The sample comprised CD4+ T cells from PBMCs. The sequence was collected from a human donor with multiple sclerosis. For the CDR3, the DNA is TGTGCCACCTCGGATCTTGGTGGCACTGAAGCTTTCTTT. It encodes CATSDLGGTEAFF. The full variable domain, completed using reference TRBV19 and TRBJ1-1, is DGGITQSPKYLFRKEGQNVTLSCEQNLNHDAMYWYRQDPGQGLRLIYYSQIVNDFQKGDIAEGYSVSREKKESFPLTVTSAQKNPTAFYLCATSDLGGTEAFFGQGTRLTVV.